Listed below are T cell receptor beta chains from one sample, sequenced in a study of OX40 agonist ivuxolimab in advanced cancers. Clones were sequenced by immunoSEQ multiplex PCR, and TCRdb holds only the in-frame ones, with some missing. The table shows roughly 69,000 clones, with about 90% occurring only once. The input for sequencing was CD4+ or CD8+ T cells sorted from blood, taken in a trial of the OX40 agonist ivuxolimab. The receptors were sampled from an adult with an advanced solid tumor such as melanoma, head and neck, liver or kidney cancer. Both conserved end residues are part of each CDR3. Fields, in order: CDR3 DNA, CDR3 protein, J gene, clone size, D gene, V gene. The D gene is left open where the match is weak. Size is stated for part of the rows, as once, few or many counts, or as a class when the clone is expanded.

TGTGCCTCATCCAGGGGGAATTCACCCCTCCACTTT	CASSRGNSPLHF	TRBJ1-6	-	TRBD1	TRBV30
TGTGCCAGCAGCTTAGTTGTGGGGAGCAATGAGCAGTTCTTC	CASSLVVGSNEQFF	TRBJ2-1	-	-	TRBV7-9
TGTGCCATCCTGAGGGGATTTCGACCACCCCGCAAATATGGCTACACCTTC	CAILRGFRPPRKYGYTF	TRBJ1-2	once	-	TRBV2
TGTGCCAGCAGTTTTAGGGAGGGGTACAATGAGCAGTTCTTC	CASSFREGYNEQFF	TRBJ2-1	-	TRBD2	TRBV27
TGTGCCAGCAGTGGGTGGGAGAGTCGTAATGAGCAGTTCTTC	CASSGWESRNEQFF	TRBJ2-1	-	-	TRBV25-1
TGTGCCTCCTCAAGCGGCGCGGCGAGCTCCTACGAGCAGTGCTTC	CASSSGAASSYEQCF	TRBJ2-7	-	-	TRBV28
TGTGCCAGCAGCCGTACCGGCGTGGGGGGTTCCGGCTACACCTTC	CASSRTGVGGSGYTF	TRBJ1-2	-	-	TRBV7-9
TGTGCCAGCAGTGATACCCGGGGGTCAGATACGCAGTATTTT	CASSDTRGSDTQYF	TRBJ2-3	-	-	TRBV7-3
TGTGCCAGCAGCTTAGGATTAGCGCACAATGAGCAGTTCTTC	CASSLGLAHNEQFF	TRBJ2-1	-	-	TRBV11-2
TGTGCCAGCAGCTTGGTCCGGCGGGAGACCCAGTACTTC	CASSLVRRETQYF	TRBJ2-5	-	-	TRBV5-6
TGTGCCAGCAGTTTATCGATCCAGGGGTCGCTGTTTTTT	CASSLSIQGSLFF	TRBJ2-2	-	-	TRBV27
TGCAGCGTTGAAGAAACAGCCGTATCTGGAAACACCATATATTTT	CSVEETAVSGNTIYF	TRBJ1-3	-	-	TRBV29-1
TGTGCCAGCAGTGAGGGGTACTACTCTGGAAACACCATATATTTT	CASSEGYYSGNTIYF	TRBJ1-3	-	-	TRBV6-1
TGTGCCATCAGTGAGTCGATCAGGTTGGGGAAGAACTATGGCTACACCTTC	CAISESIRLGKNYGYTF	TRBJ1-2	-	-	TRBV10-3
TGTGCCTGGATCATCAGGACAGTAGTAACTGAAGCTTTCTTT	CAWIIRTVVTEAFF	TRBJ1-1	-	-	TRBV30
TGTGCCAGGGCTAGCGGGAGGCTCAACGAGCAGTACTTC	CARASGRLNEQYF	TRBJ2-7	-	TRBD2	TRBV2
TGTGCCAGCAGCTTTCTAGGGGTTCTGGGGACCCAGTACTTC	CASSFLGVLGTQYF	TRBJ2-5	-	-	TRBV7-9
TGTGCCAGCAGTCGGACAGGAGGGGATCAGCCCCAGCATTTT	CASSRTGGDQPQHF	TRBJ1-5	once	TRBD1	TRBV6-5
TGTGCCAGCAGCTTGAGTTCGGGCAGACCCACCGGGGAGCTGTTTTTT	CASSLSSGRPTGELFF	TRBJ2-2	-	-	TRBV4-2
TGCGCCAGCAGCTTGGACAAGTCAAGCTCCAACTTAGCGGGAGCGAGGGAGACCCAGTACTTC	CASSLDKSSSNLAGARETQYF	TRBJ2-5	-	TRBD2	TRBV5-1
TGTGCCAGCAGCTTACCAGGGGTGGGTACGCAGTATTTT	CASSLPGVGTQYF	TRBJ2-3	-	-	TRBV13
TGTGCCAGCAGTTTCCCGGGGACAGGGGAAAAACTGTTTTTT	CASSFPGTGEKLFF	TRBJ1-4	-	TRBD1	TRBV2